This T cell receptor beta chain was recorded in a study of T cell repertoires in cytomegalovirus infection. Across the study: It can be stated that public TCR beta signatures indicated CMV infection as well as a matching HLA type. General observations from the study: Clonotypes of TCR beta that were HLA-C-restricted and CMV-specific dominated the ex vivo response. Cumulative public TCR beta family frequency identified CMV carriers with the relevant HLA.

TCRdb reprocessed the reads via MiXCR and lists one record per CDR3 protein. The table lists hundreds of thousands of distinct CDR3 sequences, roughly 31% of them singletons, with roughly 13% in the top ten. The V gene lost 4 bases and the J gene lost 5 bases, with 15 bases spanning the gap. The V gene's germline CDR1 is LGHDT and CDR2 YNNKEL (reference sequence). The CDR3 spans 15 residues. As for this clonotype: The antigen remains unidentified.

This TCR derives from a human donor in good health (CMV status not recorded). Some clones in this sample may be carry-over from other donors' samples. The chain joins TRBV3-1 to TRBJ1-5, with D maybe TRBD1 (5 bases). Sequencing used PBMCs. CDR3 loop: CASSRASEGYQPQHF. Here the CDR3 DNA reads TGTGCCAGCAGCCGGGCGAGTGAGGGGTATCAGCCCCAGCATTTT.